This T cell receptor beta chain appears in the sequencing data of a study of T cell changes during pregnancy in multiple sclerosis. Using immunoSEQ multiplex PCR, the repertoire was profiled, and TCRdb retains in-frame clones only, with some absent. The sample comprises over 100,000 clones, 80% to 95% of which are singletons, and more than 1.5% rests with the top ten. Trimming removed 4 bases from V and 4 bases from J, with 13 bases in between. The germline V gene encodes CDR1 SGHVS and CDR2 FNYEAQ. This CDR3 has 14 residues. This clone was seen only once. Source: peripheral blood, taken in the third trimester of pregnancy. The V call is TRBV7-6, the J call TRBJ1-2, with a tentative D call TRBD1 (6 bases). This clonotype originated in a female donor with multiple sclerosis, enrolled in a pregnancy study. CDR3: CASSSPGTPYGYTF. CDR3 nucleotides: TGTGCCAGCAGCTCCCCCGGGACACCCTATGGCTACACCTTC.